Listed here are 27 T cell receptor beta chains from one sample, sequenced in a study of Ad26.COV2.S vaccination and SARS-CoV-2 variants. Clones were read by immunoSEQ multiplex PCR, and TCRdb kept only the in-frame ones, dropping some. Here the sample spans 510,000 or so clones, around nine tenths being singletons. Treatment reported: some 20 received Ad26.COV2.S at low or high dose, single or two shots; roughly five received placebo; per-sample allocation not given. At day 63 after the first vaccine or placebo injection, samples were drawn. Sample: peripheral blood, taken in a trial of Ad26.COV2.S vaccine versus placebo. These receptor sequences come from a person between 18 and 65 years old who received the Ad26.COV2.S COVID-19 vaccine or a placebo.

This clone was observed a handful of times. The gene calls are TRBV6-1 and TRBJ2-1; 10 nucleotides agree with TRBD2. With 3 bases clipped from V and 3 bases from J, the junction kept 11 bases outside the gene matches. CDR3 length equals 18 residues. The germline gives CDR1 MNHNS, CDR2 SASEGT. The CDR3 DNA is TGTGCCAGCAGTGACGAATTGGATGGACTAGCGGTCTACAATGAGCAGTTCTTC. Its protein is CASSDELDGLAVYNEQFF.

The chain couples TRBV24-1 to TRBJ2-1, with 9 bases lining up with TRBD1. The CDR3 consists of 24 residues. V gave up 0 bases and J gave up 0 bases; unmatched junction bases: 23. Per germline, CDR1 KGHDR and CDR2 SFDVKD. In nucleotides, the CDR3 is TGTGCCACCAGTGATTTGCGGGACAGGGCGTACGGACTTTTCAATTCTAGCTCCTACAATGAGCAGTTCTTC. This sequence encodes CATSDLRDRAYGLFNSSSYNEQFF.

The chain combines TRBV7-8 with TRBJ2-2; D is unresolved. CDR3 length: 15 amino acids. Germline V gene sequence: CDR1 SGHVS, CDR2 FQNEAQ. Trimming removed 5 bases from V and 0 bases from J, with 10 bases in between. The CDR3, as DNA: TGTGCCAGCAGCCCCGACACCGCGAACACCGGGGAGCTGTTTTTT. Its translation: CASSPDTANTGELFF.

The chain combines TRBV5-1 with TRBJ1-1, with 7 bases identical to TRBD1. The CDR3 has 16 amino acids. V lost 4 bases to trimming and J lost 7 bases; unmatched junction nucleotides: 16. From germline, CDR1 is SGHRS and CDR2 YFSETQ. The CDR3 here is CASSRSTGQGDLEAFF. The DNA of the CDR3 is TGCGCCAGCAGCAGATCGACAGGGCAGGGAGATCTTGAAGCTTTCTTT.

Of note for this clone: The sample contains more than one DNA sequence encoding this CDR3. The V call is TRBV5-1, the J call TRBJ1-2; D not certain. CDR3 size: 13 residues. Germline V CDR1 and CDR2: SGHRS, YFSETQ. Trimming left V 0 bases short and J 5 bases short, with 8 bases between. CDR3 in DNA: TGCGCCAGCAGCTTGGCCGACGGGTATGGCTACACCTTC. Its protein product is CASSLADGYGYTF. Full variable domain (rest looked up from reference TRBV5-1 and TRBJ1-2): KAGVTQTPRYLIKTRGQQVTLSCSPISGHRSVSWYQQTPGQGLQFLFEYFSETQRNKGNFPGRFSGRQFSNSRSEMNVSTLELGDSALYLCASSLADGYGYTFGSGTRLTVV.

The CDR3 DNA reads TGTGCCAGCAGCTTGGGAGGCACCCCGCGGGGGACCATATATTTT. This encodes CASSLGGTPRGTIYF. This chain connects TRBV5-8 to TRBJ1-3; D perhaps matches TRBD1 (5 bases). There are 15 residues in the CDR3. Trimming took 0 bases from V and 10 from J, leaving 17 bases between them. Germline CDR1 SGHTS, CDR2 YDEGEE.

V gene TRBV23-1 combines with J gene TRBJ2-2; D remains ambiguous. TRBV23-1 has ORF status, its function being uncertain. With 7 bases removed from V and 0 bases from J, the gap between germline ends came to 6 bases. The CDR3 runs 13 residues. The CDR3 DNA reads TGCGCCAGCACCCGCACGAACACCGGGGAGCTGTTTTTT. The encoded protein is CASTRTNTGELFF.

The table lists this clone with a count of one. The chain recombines TRBV30 with TRBJ1-3; unclear D gene. Germline V CDR1 and CDR2: GTSNPN, SVGIG (reference sequence). The length of the CDR3 is 14 residues. V lost 2 bases to trimming and J lost 0 bases, with 8 bases between them. Here the CDR3 reads CAWSRTDSGNTIYF. The DNA for the CDR3 is TGTGCCTGGAGTAGGACTGACTCTGGAAACACCATATATTTT.

This chain uses TRBV27 with TRBJ1-1; maybe TRBD1 (5 bases). CDR3 length: 15 amino acids. Trimming stripped 7 bases from V and 3 bases from J, with 18 bases between. CDR1 and CDR2 (germline): MNHEY, SMNVEV (reference sequence). As DNA, the CDR3 is TGTGCCAGCACGGCGCTAGGGGCGAGGGACACTGAAGCTTTCTTT. This sequence encodes CASTALGARDTEAFF.

The V gene is TRBV7-6, the J gene TRBJ2-7; TRBD1 matches at 8 bases. Germline trimming cut 9 bases from V and 3 bases from J; bases unmatched to any gene: 13. Germline CDR1 is SGHVS and CDR2 is FNYEAQ. The CDR3 loop spans 15 amino acids. The CDR3 loop reads CASSQGQGAVYEQYF. The CDR3 nucleotides are TGTGCCAGTTCCCAGGGGCAGGGGGCAGTCTACGAGCAGTACTTC.

In its sample, this clone was seen once. Other DNA sequences in the same sample also yield this CDR3. The J gene is TRBJ2-3, the V gene TRBV19, with unresolved D. The CDR3 consists of 13 residues. V was shortened by 2 bases and J by 1 base, with 4 bases between the two germline ends. The germline CDR1 and CDR2 sequences are LNHDA and SQIVND (reference sequence). CDR3 sequence (DNA): TGTGCCAGTAGTATATCGGGCACAGATACGCAGTATTTT. Amino acid sequence: CASSISGTDTQYF. Based on the CDR3 plus reference TRBV19 and TRBJ2-3, the full variable domain is DGGITQSPKYLFRKEGQNVTLSCEQNLNHDAMYWYRQDPGQGLRLIYYSQIVNDFQKGDIAEGYSVSREKKESFPLTVTSAQKNPTAFYLCASSISGTDTQYFGPGTRLTVL.

V is TRBV7-2 and J is TRBJ1-5, with 7 nucleotides matching TRBD1. Germline V gene lookup returns CDR1 SGHTA and CDR2 FQGNSA. Trimming at V came to 4 bases and at J to 0 bases, leaving 9 bases not matched to a gene. This CDR3 contains 17 residues. The CDR3 sequence: CASSSGTASYSNQPQHF. The CDR3 DNA is TGTGCCAGCAGCTCCGGGACAGCCAGTTATAGCAATCAGCCCCAGCATTTT. Variable domain in full (rest from reference TRBV7-2 and TRBJ1-5): GAGVSQSPSNKVTEKGKDVELRCDPISGHTALYWYRQSLGQGLEFLIYFQGNSAPDKSGLPSDRFSAERTGGSVSTLTIQRTQQEDSAVYLCASSSGTASYSNQPQHFGDGTRLSIL.

This clone came up once. This chain connects TRBV7-8 to TRBJ2-4; 14 positions match TRBD2. CDR3 length: 18 amino acids. V lost 4 bases to trimming and J lost 8 bases; unmatched junction nucleotides: 13. Germline CDR1 reads SGHVS; CDR2 reads FQNEAQ. The CDR3 region has the DNA TGTGCCAGCAGCTGGGGGGCTGGGACTAGCGGGAGTGGGGACATTCAGTACTTC. It yields the protein CASSWGAGTSGSGDIQYF.

The chain employs TRBV27 and TRBJ2-4; TRBD1 is a possible D gene (5 bases). This CDR3 comprises 13 residues. Germline loops: CDR1 MNHEY, CDR2 SMNVEV (reference sequence). Trimming cost V 3 bases and J 5 bases, with 8 bases left between them. The chain's CDR3 is CASSLKGENIQYF. The DNA of the CDR3 is TGTGCCAGCAGTTTGAAAGGGGAAAACATTCAGTACTTC.

The chain couples TRBV21-1 to TRBJ2-1; the DNA was not used to check the table's D call, TRBD2. TRBV21-1 is termed a pseudogene. The CDR3 is 16 residues long. This chain's CDR3 is CASSKDAGRRDNEQFF. The CDR3 DNA reads TGTGCCAGCAGCAAAGATGCCGGGAGACGCGACAATGAGCAGTTCTTC.

The count of this clone is one. This chain joins TRBV23-1 and TRBJ1-3, with 7 bases fitting TRBD1. TRBV23-1 is noted as an ORF with a role that remains uncertain. V gave up 0 bases and J gave up 0 bases; unmatched junction bases: 11. The CDR3 is made up of 19 amino acids. CDR3 amino acids: CASSQSPRGQPFSGNTIYF. CDR3 sequence (DNA): TGCGCCAGCAGTCAATCCCCGCGGGGACAGCCCTTCTCTGGAAACACCATATATTTT.

The CDR3 nucleotides read TGTGCCAGTAGTTCAGGGGGGAACTCTGGGGCCAACGTCCTGACTTTC. This encodes CASSSGGNSGANVLTF. The rearrangement uses TRBV19 and TRBJ2-6, with TRBD1 as a possible D gene (7 bases). This CDR3 has 16 amino acids. Per germline, CDR1 LNHDA and CDR2 SQIVND (reference sequence). Trimming shortened V by 5 bases and J by 0 bases, and 11 bases separated the two germline ends.

The table lists this clone with a few counts. This chain links TRBV5-4 with TRBJ2-3; D uncertain. Trimming left V 1 base short and J 1 base short, with 1 base between. Germline CDR1 and CDR2: SGHNT and YYREEE (reference sequence). The CDR3 has 12 residues. The CDR3 coding sequence is TGTGCCAGCAGCTTGCGCACAGATACGCAGTATTTT. Its translation is CASSLRTDTQYF.

This sequence joins TRBV6-5 and TRBJ1-3, with D possibly matching TRBD1 (5 bases). The CDR3 spans 14 residues. The ends were cut back, 6 bases at V and 0 bases at J, with 9 bases in the middle. Germline CDR1 and CDR2: MNHEY and SVGAGI. Here the CDR3 DNA reads TGTGCCAGCAGCAGGGACTTCTCTGGAAACACCATATATTTT. Amino acids: CASSRDFSGNTIYF.

The gene calls are TRBV5-1 and TRBJ1-2, with 10 bases fitting TRBD1. Trimming removed 4 bases from V and 8 bases from J; junction bases left unmatched: 8. In germline, CDR1 is SGHRS, CDR2 YFSETQ. There are 14 residues in the CDR3. CDR3 in DNA: TGCGCCAGCAGCCCCTGGACAGGGGGGAAGGGCTACACCTTC. It encodes CASSPWTGGKGYTF.

V gene TRBV5-1 combines with J gene TRBJ1-1, with D hard to call. V gave up 4 bases and J gave up 0 bases, with 10 bases separating them. The CDR3 covers 14 residues. Looked up from germline, CDR1 is SGHRS and CDR2 is YFSETQ. The CDR3 loop is CASSGGIMNTEAFF. For the CDR3, the DNA is TGCGCCAGCAGCGGAGGGATTATGAACACTGAAGCTTTCTTT.

In regard to this clone: Other DNA sequences of this sample code for an identical CDR3. The rearrangement links TRBV6-5 to TRBJ1-2; D unclear. CDR1 is MNHEY and CDR2 is SVGAGI in the germline V gene. Trimming took 6 bases from V and 7 from J, leaving 9 bases between them. The CDR3 has 11 amino acids. The CDR3 DNA sequence: TGTGCCAGCAGCCCCGGGTCTGGCTACACCTTC. Encoded protein: CASSPGSGYTF.

V gene TRBV5-1 combines with J gene TRBJ2-7, with D tentatively TRBD1 (6 bases). CDR1 and CDR2 (germline): SGHRS, YFSETQ. Trimming took off 3 bases at V and 0 bases at J, with 10 bases between the two ends. The CDR3 has 14 amino acids. In DNA form, the CDR3 reads TGCGCCAGCAGCTGGGGGCCCGCCTCCTACGAGCAGTACTTC. Its protein product is CASSWGPASYEQYF.

This clone was seen just once. This sequence joins TRBV25-1 and TRBJ2-7, with a possible D match to TRBD1 (5 bases). Per the germline V gene, CDR1 is MGHDK and CDR2 is SYGVNS. The V and J ends lost 4 bases and 2 bases respectively, with 9 bases between them. The length of the CDR3 is 13 residues. CDR3 sequence reads: CASSGAGTYEQYF. The CDR3 DNA is TGTGCCAGCAGTGGGGCAGGGACCTACGAGCAGTACTTC.

The chain uses TRBV30 and TRBJ2-5; TRBD1 aligns across 7 bases. Trimming took 3 bases from V and 5 from J; bases not matched to a gene: 9. From germline, CDR1 is GTSNPN and CDR2 SVGIG (reference sequence). CDR3 length: 14 amino acids. The CDR3 here is CAWRLTGAGETQYF. CDR3 bases: TGTGCCTGGAGGCTAACAGGGGCAGGGGAGACCCAGTACTTC.

J is TRBJ2-3 and V is TRBV3-1 (or the pseudogene TRBV3-2); no reliable D call. Trimming pared 5 bases from V and 6 bases from J, leaving 12 bases between. CDR1 LGHDT and CDR2 YNNKEL come from the germline V gene (reference sequence). The CDR3 runs 13 residues. CDR3 in amino acids: CASSKDLRDTQYF. The CDR3 coding sequence is TGTGCCAGCAGCAAGGACCTAAGGGATACGCAGTATTTT.

V and J are TRBV11-2 and TRBJ2-3; D gene uncertain. V was clipped by 1 base and J by 2 bases, with 7 bases between them. CDR3 length equals 14 residues. Per germline, CDR1 SGHAT and CDR2 FQNNGV. CDR3 loop: CASSLGPNTDTQYF. In DNA form, the CDR3 reads TGTGCCAGCAGCTTAGGTCCGAACACAGATACGCAGTATTTT.